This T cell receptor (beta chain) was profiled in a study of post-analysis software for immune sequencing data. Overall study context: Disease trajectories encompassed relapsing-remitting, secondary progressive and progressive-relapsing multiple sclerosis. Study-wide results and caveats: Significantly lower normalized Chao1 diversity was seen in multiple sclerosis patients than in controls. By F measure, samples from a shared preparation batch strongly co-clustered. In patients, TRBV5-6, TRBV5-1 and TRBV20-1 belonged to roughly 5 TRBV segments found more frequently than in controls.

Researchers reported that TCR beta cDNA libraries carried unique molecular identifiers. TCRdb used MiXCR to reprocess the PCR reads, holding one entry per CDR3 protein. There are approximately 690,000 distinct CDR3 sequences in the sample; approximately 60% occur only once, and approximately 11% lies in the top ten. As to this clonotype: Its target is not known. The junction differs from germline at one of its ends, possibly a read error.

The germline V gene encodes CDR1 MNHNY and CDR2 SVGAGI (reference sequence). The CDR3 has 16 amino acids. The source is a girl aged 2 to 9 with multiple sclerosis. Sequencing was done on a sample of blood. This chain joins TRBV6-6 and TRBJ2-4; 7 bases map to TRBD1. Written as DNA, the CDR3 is TGCGCCAGCAGTGACACCGGGACAGCCTCCAAAAACATTCAGTACTTC. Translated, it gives CASSDTGTASKNIQYF.